The 3 T cell receptor beta chains below come from one sample, sequenced in a study of blood T cell repertoires in COVID-19. Sequencing was performed with immunoSEQ multiplex PCR; in TCRdb, only in-frame clones are kept and a portion is missing. The sample carries about 210,000 clones, approximately 80% recorded once. The sequenced sample consisted of peripheral blood. The receptors shown here come from a man aged 50 to 59 with active or convalescent COVID-19.

This rearrangement joins TRBV7-2 to TRBJ1-1, with 7 bases aligning to TRBD1. The CDR3 totals 14 residues. With 5 bases clipped from V and 4 bases from J, the junction kept 7 bases outside the gene matches. Germline values: CDR1 SGHTA, CDR2 FQGNSA. The CDR3 loop reads CASSPSGGSTEAFF. The CDR3 DNA sequence: TGTGCCAGCAGCCCCTCAGGGGGATCCACTGAAGCTTTCTTT.

The chain has TRBV5-4 and TRBJ2-5; the D gene is possibly TRBD1 (6 bases). The CDR3 covers 16 residues. Trimming removed 3 bases at V and 2 bases at J, with 17 bases between. Germline V lookup: CDR1 SGHNT, CDR2 YYREEE (reference sequence). CDR3 protein: CASSSGNRAKQETQYF. The CDR3 DNA follows: TGTGCCAGCAGCTCCGGGAACAGGGCAAAACAAGAGACCCAGTACTTC.

The chain employs TRBV7-8 and TRBJ2-7; 9 nucleotides line up with TRBD1. The CDR3 spans 15 residues. The V segment lost 5 bases and the J segment 5 bases; nucleotides outside the gene matches: 10. CDR1 and CDR2 from the germline V gene are SGHVS and FQNEAQ. DNA for the CDR3: TGTGCCAGCAGCCTTACGGGACAGGGAGGGGACGAGCAGTACTTC. Its protein is CASSLTGQGGDEQYF.